This TCR beta chain was found in a study of beta chain features in type 1 diabetes. Whole-study context: Patient and healthy donor groups were alike in age, gender and cell yields. Across all samples, 100 million to 130 million sorted cells were examined.

Expressed TCRB transcripts were sequenced after all isolated RNA was converted to cDNA. TCRdb's table, derived via immunoSEQ multiplex PCR, lists solely in-frame clones and lacks some. The data show more than 150,000 clones, around 9% seen once. A word on this clone: What it binds is not known.

The CDR3 is made up of 14 amino acids. Looked up from germline, CDR1 is LNHDA and CDR2 is SQIVND (reference sequence). The J segment lost 4 bases and the V segment lost 5 bases, leaving 2 bases of the junction unmatched. General observations from the study: The question of HLA type influencing TCRB rearrangement was one that remained unresolved here. The study found moderately but significantly shorter TCRB CDR3s in all four CD4+ subsets of Type 1 diabetes patients.

The receptor was derived from a woman under 40 with type 1 diabetes. This chain links TRBV19 with TRBJ2-2, with 9 bases that match TRBD1. Sequences were obtained from central memory CD4+ T cells from blood. The DNA of the CDR3 is TGTGCCAGTAGTCGGGACAGGGTCACCGGGGAGCTGTTTTTT. It is translated as CASSRDRVTGELFF.